The source of this T cell receptor beta chain is a study of T cell responses to AZD1222 COVID-19 vaccine. Only a few counts were recorded for this clone. CDR3 length: 15 residues. Germline V gene lookup returns CDR1 SGHVS and CDR2 FQNEAQ. Trimming took 5 bases from V and 5 from J, leaving 18 bases between them. The repertoire was sequenced with immunoSEQ multiplex PCR; TCRdb's copy has only in-frame clones and lacks some. In the table there are tens of thousands of clones, approximately 90% of which are singletons. The sequences come from peripheral blood, collected on day 0 of AZD1222 vaccination. The J gene is TRBJ1-2, the V gene TRBV7-8; D may be TRBD1 (6 bases). The receptor was derived from an adult in good health. This chain's CDR3 is CASSPLGGEGYGYTF. Here the CDR3 DNA reads TGTGCCAGCAGCCCGTTGGGGGGCGAAGGGTATGGCTACACCTTC.